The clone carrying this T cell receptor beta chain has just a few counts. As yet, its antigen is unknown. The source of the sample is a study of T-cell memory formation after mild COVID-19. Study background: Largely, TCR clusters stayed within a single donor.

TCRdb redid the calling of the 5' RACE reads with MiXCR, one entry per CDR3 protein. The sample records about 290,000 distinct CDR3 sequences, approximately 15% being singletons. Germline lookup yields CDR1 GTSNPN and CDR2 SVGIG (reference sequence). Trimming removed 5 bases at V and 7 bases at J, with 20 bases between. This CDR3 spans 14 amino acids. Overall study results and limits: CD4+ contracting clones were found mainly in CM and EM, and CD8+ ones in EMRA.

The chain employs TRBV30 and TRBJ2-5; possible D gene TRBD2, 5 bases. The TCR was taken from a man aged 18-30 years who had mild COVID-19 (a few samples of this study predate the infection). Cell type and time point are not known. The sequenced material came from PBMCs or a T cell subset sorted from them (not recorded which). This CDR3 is CAWDRGGAEGTQYF. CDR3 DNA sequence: TGTGCCTGGGACCGAGGAGGCGCAGAGGGGACCCAGTACTTC.